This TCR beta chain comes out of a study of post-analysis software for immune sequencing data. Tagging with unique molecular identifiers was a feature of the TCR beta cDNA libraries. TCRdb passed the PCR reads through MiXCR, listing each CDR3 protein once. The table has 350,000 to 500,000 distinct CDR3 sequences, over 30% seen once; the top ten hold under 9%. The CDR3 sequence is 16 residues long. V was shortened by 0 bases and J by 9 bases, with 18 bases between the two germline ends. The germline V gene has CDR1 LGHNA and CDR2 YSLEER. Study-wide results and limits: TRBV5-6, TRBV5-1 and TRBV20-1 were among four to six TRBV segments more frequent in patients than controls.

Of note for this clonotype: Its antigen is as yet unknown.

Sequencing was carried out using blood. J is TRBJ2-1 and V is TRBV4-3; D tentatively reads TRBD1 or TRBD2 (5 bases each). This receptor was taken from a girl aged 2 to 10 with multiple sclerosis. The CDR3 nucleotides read TGCGCCAGCAGCCAAGATGAAGGGGTAACGGGGCGTGAGCAGTTCTTC. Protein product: CASSQDEGVTGREQFF.